The 26 T cell receptor beta chains listed next were all sequenced from one sample in a study of response to subunit inactivated influenza vaccine. Each CDR3 protein is one row after TCRdb ran MiXCR on the RT-PCR reads. The profile shows 450,000 to 550,000 distinct CDR3 sequences, less than 30% of them singletons. The source was CD4+ T cells sorted from PBMCs, collected 5 to 6 days after vaccination. These receptors were obtained from a man between 45 and 60 years old who received an inactivated influenza vaccine.

This clonotype occurred a few times. The V and J genes are TRBV6-5 and TRBJ2-1; D might be TRBD2 (6 bases). The germline gives CDR1 MNHEY, CDR2 SVGAGI. The CDR3 runs 16 residues. V gave up 0 bases and J gave up 0 bases, with 9 bases separating them. The CDR3 loop is CASSYSVGGSYNEQFF. The CDR3, as DNA: TGTGCCAGCAGTTACTCGGTGGGGGGCTCCTACAATGAGCAGTTCTTC.

This chain joins TRBV10-3 and TRBJ2-5; maybe TRBD2 (6 bases). CDR1 and CDR2 from the germline V gene are ENHRY and SYGVKD. The CDR3 covers 12 residues. Trimming took off 6 bases at V and 3 bases at J, with 8 bases between the two ends. This chain's CDR3 is CAIRSSEETQYF. CDR3 DNA: TGTGCCATCAGATCTAGCGAAGAGACCCAGTACTTC.

This clonotype was observed at least ten times. CDR3 amino acids: CASSELTGGVGTQYF. The CDR3 DNA reads as TGTGCCAGCAGCGAATTGACAGGGGGCGTAGGGACCCAGTACTTC. J is TRBJ2-5 and V is TRBV7-2; 10 bases match TRBD1. Trimming at V came to 5 bases and at J to 7 bases, leaving 10 bases not matched to a gene. CDR1 is SGHTA, CDR2 FQGNSA, per germline. The CDR3 sequence is 15 residues long.

V and J are TRBV10-3 and TRBJ2-7, with 8 bases aligning to TRBD1. Germline V gene lookup returns CDR1 ENHRY and CDR2 SYGVKD. J gave up 2 bases and V 5 bases, and 8 bases lay outside the gene matches. This CDR3 has 15 residues. DNA for the CDR3: TGTGCCATCAGTAATCCAGGGGGCGTCGCCTACGAGCAGTACTTC. Protein product: CAISNPGGVAYEQYF.

The gene calls are TRBV7-3 and TRBJ2-5; TRBD1 might be the D (6 bases). The ends were cut back, 2 bases at V and 5 bases at J, with 9 bases in the middle. This CDR3 has 13 residues. CDR1 is SGHTA, CDR2 FQGTGA, per germline. The CDR3 DNA is TGTGCCAGCAGCTTAGACAGGATGGAGACCCAGTACTTC. Its protein is CASSLDRMETQYF.

This clonotype was detected ten times or more. V is TRBV5-1 and J is TRBJ2-2, with 7 nucleotides matching TRBD1. Trimming at V came to 1 base and at J to 4 bases, leaving 7 bases not matched to a gene. The CDR3 runs 16 residues. CDR1 is SGHRS, CDR2 YFSETQ, per germline. This CDR3 is CASSLTTGAATGELFF. The CDR3 DNA is TGCGCCAGCAGCTTGACCACAGGGGCCGCCACCGGGGAGCTGTTTTTT.

This clonotype was recorded a few times. The V call is TRBV3-1, the J call TRBJ2-2, with D possibly being TRBD2 (7 bases). V lost 0 bases and J 3 bases, leaving 14 bases between the germline ends. The CDR3 length is 17 residues. CDR1 LGHDT and CDR2 YNNKEL come from the germline V gene (reference sequence). CDR3 sequence (DNA): TGTGCCAGCAGCCAAGAAGGCGGGGGCTTTGACACCGGGGAGCTGTTTTTT. Encoded protein: CASSQEGGGFDTGELFF.

This clonotype was counted between two and nine times. The rearrangement joins TRBV10-3 to TRBJ2-5, with 7 positions matching TRBD2. This CDR3 is built from 14 residues. V dropped 5 bases and J dropped 4; count of bases not matched to a gene: 7. Looked up from germline, CDR1 is ENHRY and CDR2 is SYGVKD. CDR3 region: CAISTRGDGETQYF. Written as DNA, the CDR3 is TGTGCCATCAGTACCCGGGGGGATGGAGAGACCCAGTACTTC.

The V gene is TRBV6-2 or TRBV6-3, the J gene TRBJ1-6; no definite D call. The ends were cut back, 2 bases at V and 0 bases at J, with 11 bases in the middle. Germline-derived CDR1 and CDR2 are MNHEY and SVGEGT. CDR3 length equals 17 residues. The CDR3 here is CASSYEVGSSYNSPLHF. In nucleotides, the CDR3 is TGTGCCAGCAGTTACGAAGTGGGGAGCTCCTATAATTCACCCCTCCACTTT.

This clonotype was seen only a few times. The chain has TRBV4-3 and TRBJ1-2; D is undetermined. Trimming took off 0 bases at V and 7 bases at J, with 15 bases between the two ends. Germline V gene sequence: CDR1 LGHNA, CDR2 YSLEER. This CDR3 region has 15 residues. In DNA, the CDR3 is TGCGCCAGCAGCCAAGATAATAGGGTGCTAGCTGGCTACACCTTC. This codes for CASSQDNRVLAGYTF.

The gene calls are TRBV20-1 and TRBJ2-5; 9 nucleotides align to TRBD2. CDR3 length equals 15 residues. The germline V gene encodes CDR1 DFQATT and CDR2 SNEGSKA (reference sequence). Trimming cost V 1 base and J 1 base; bases outside gene matches: 4. CDR3 sequence (DNA): TGCAGTGCTAGAGGGGCTAGCGGGGTCCAAGAGACCCAGTACTTC. It specifies CSARGASGVQETQYF.

The V gene is TRBV20-1, the J gene TRBJ1-2, with 8 bases fitting TRBD1. CDR3 length: 13 residues. The V gene's germline CDR1 is DFQATT and CDR2 SNEGSKA (reference sequence). The V segment lost 5 bases and the J segment 8 bases; nucleotides outside the gene matches: 10. CDR3 residues: CSASAQGARGYTF. The CDR3 DNA sequence: TGCAGTGCTTCTGCGCAGGGGGCGCGGGGCTACACCTTC.

The rearrangement links TRBV7-9 to TRBJ2-1; 7 bases are a match to TRBD2. Germline CDR1 and CDR2: SEHNR and FQNEAQ (reference sequence). With 5 bases clipped from V and 7 bases from J, the junction kept 8 bases outside the gene matches. The CDR3 totals 14 residues. CDR3 amino acids: CASSRSGAPNEQFF. The CDR3 DNA sequence: TGTGCCAGCAGCCGCAGCGGGGCCCCTAATGAGCAGTTCTTC. Combining the CDR3 with reference TRBV7-9 and TRBJ2-1 gives the whole variable domain DTGVSQNPRHKITKRGQNVTFRCDPISEHNRLYWYRQTLGQGPEFLTYFQNEAQLEKSRLLSDRFSAERPKGSFSTLEIQRTEQGDSAMYLCASSRSGAPNEQFFGPGTRLTVL.

The chain carries TRBV7-2 and TRBJ2-1; TRBD1 aligns across 10 bases. The CDR3 extends over 15 amino acids. The junction had 6 bases not matched to a gene; V was cut back by 4 bases and J by 6 bases. The germline gives CDR1 SGHTA, CDR2 FQGNSA. The CDR3 bases are TGTGCCAGCAGCTCCATATGGACAGGGGGCAATGAGCAGTTCTTC. Residues: CASSSIWTGGNEQFF.

The chain uses TRBV5-1 and TRBJ2-7, with D perhaps TRBD2 (6 bases). Trimming cost V 4 bases and J 3 bases, with 20 bases left between them. The CDR3 sequence is 16 residues long. CDR1 is SGHRS and CDR2 is YFSETQ in the germline V gene. In nucleotides, the CDR3 is TGCGCCAGCAGCCTCGGCCGGAGCGGAGGGGTCTACGAGCAGTACTTC. Translation gives CASSLGRSGGVYEQYF.

This clonotype was seen more than once but under ten times. DNA for the CDR3: TGTGCCAGCAGTGATCGGACTAGCACAGATACGCAGTATTTT. Protein: CASSDRTSTDTQYF. The V gene is TRBV2, the J gene TRBJ2-3, with D possibly being TRBD2 (5 bases). This CDR3 region has 14 residues. The V end lost 3 bases, the J end lost 0 bases, and 7 bases lay between the germline ends. Per the germline V gene, CDR1 is SNHLY and CDR2 is FYNNEI.

This clonotype has only a few counts. V is TRBV4-1 and J is TRBJ1-4; D is uncertain. There are 12 residues in the CDR3. CDR1 and CDR2 from the germline V gene are MGHRA and YSYEKL. V was trimmed by 0 bases and J by 15 bases, leaving 11 bases between them. The CDR3 DNA is TGCGCCAGCAGCCAAGATGGAGCCAGGTTGTTTTTT. Protein product: CASSQDGARLFF.

The J gene is TRBJ2-7, the V gene TRBV29-1; D perhaps matches TRBD2 (6 bases). CDR1 is SQVTM, CDR2 ANQGSEA, per germline. The CDR3 sequence is 14 residues long. V lost 7 bases and J lost 2, with 18 bases in between. For the CDR3, the DNA is TGCAGCGCCGCGGGACGCGGGGCCACCTACGAGCAGTACTTC. Translated, it gives CSAAGRGATYEQYF.

This clonotype turned up a few times. The V call is TRBV5-1, the J call TRBJ2-5; no clear D. The germline V and J ends were trimmed by 0 bases and 2 bases, with 14 bases remaining between them. The germline gives CDR1 SGHRS, CDR2 YFSETQ. This CDR3 comprises 16 residues. CDR3 residues: CASSLAGTHSQETQYF. CDR3 bases: TGCGCCAGCAGCTTGGCCGGAACTCATTCTCAAGAGACCCAGTACTTC.

This rearrangement joins TRBV7-9 to TRBJ2-7; a possible D gene is TRBD2 (6 bases). Germline loops: CDR1 SEHNR, CDR2 FQNEAQ (reference sequence). Deletions cut 3 bases from V and 0 bases from J, with 9 bases between. The CDR3 covers 14 residues. The CDR3 is CASSFLGSSYEQYF. The CDR3 DNA is TGTGCCAGCAGCTTCCTCGGGAGCTCCTACGAGCAGTACTTC.

The chain recombines TRBV20-1 with TRBJ2-5; D unresolved. Germline V gives CDR1 DFQATT, CDR2 SNEGSKA (reference sequence). The CDR3 runs to 12 residues. Trimming cost V 3 bases and J 5 bases, with 10 bases left between them. The DNA for the CDR3 is TGCAGTGCTAGCGACCTCCGGGAGACCCAGTACTTC. Its protein is CSASDLRETQYF.

This clonotype was found a few times. The chain couples TRBV6-5 to TRBJ1-5, with D uncertain. The CDR3 contains 15 residues. In germline, CDR1 is MNHEY, CDR2 SVGAGI. V was pared by 0 bases and J by 1 base, with 7 bases between. The DNA of the CDR3 is TGTGCCAGCAGTTACTCGAGGGCGAGCAATCAGCCCCAGCATTTT. Its translation: CASSYSRASNQPQHF.

This clonotype was recorded a few times. The V call is TRBV7-2, the J call TRBJ2-1; weak D call: TRBD2 (6 bases). The CDR3 extends over 15 amino acids. Germline-derived CDR1 and CDR2 are SGHTA and FQGNSA. V gave up 5 bases and J gave up 7 bases, with 18 bases separating them. CDR3 sequence: CASSATGLPNNEQFF. In DNA form, the CDR3 reads TGTGCCAGCAGCGCCACGGGACTCCCGAATAATGAGCAGTTCTTC.

The chain combines TRBV12-3 or TRBV12-4 with TRBJ1-2; perhaps TRBD1 as D (5 bases). CDR3 size: 15 residues. V was trimmed by 5 bases and J by 4 bases, leaving 17 bases between them. CDR3 in amino acids: CASSPRGWKSYGYTF. CDR3 nucleotides: TGTGCCAGCAGTCCTAGGGGCTGGAAGAGCTATGGCTACACCTTC.

This clonotype turned up a few times. The chain couples TRBV28 to TRBJ2-7, with D perhaps TRBD2 (6 bases). V lost 7 bases and J lost 0, with 19 bases in between. This CDR3 has 16 residues. Germline assignment: CDR1 MDHEN and CDR2 SYDVKM. This CDR3 reads CASTAAWDFTSYEQYF. CDR3 DNA: TGTGCCAGCACCGCTGCGTGGGACTTCACCTCCTACGAGCAGTACTTC.

This rearrangement joins TRBV6-2 or TRBV6-3 to TRBJ2-1; tentative D call: TRBD1 (6 bases). V lost 6 bases and J lost 2, with 14 bases in between. The CDR3 is 15 amino acids. Germline V CDR1 and CDR2: MNHEY, SVGEGT. This CDR3 reads CASREAGVAYNEQFF. CDR3 sequence (DNA): TGTGCCAGCAGAGAGGCAGGGGTCGCCTACAATGAGCAGTTCTTC.